One and the same sample provided the 21 T cell receptor beta chains below, sequenced in a study of T-cell memory formation after mild COVID-19. TCRdb reprocessed the 5' RACE reads with MiXCR, giving one entry per CDR3 protein. The sample yields 250,000 to 350,000 distinct CDR3 sequences, 16% seen once. The sequenced sample consisted of PBMCs or a T cell subset sorted from them (not recorded which). All receptors derive from a man younger than 35 who had mild COVID-19 (a few samples of this study predate the infection). Cell type and time point are not known.

CDR3 bases: TGTGCCAGCAGCCTAGTCGCTACAGGCCGAGGAAATGGCTACACCTTC. It encodes CASSLVATGRGNGYTF. The chain recombines TRBV2 with TRBJ1-2; TRBD1 is a possible D gene (5 bases). Germline CDR1 reads SNHLY; CDR2 reads FYNNEI. Trimming took 6 bases from V and 6 from J, leaving 23 bases between them. CDR3 size: 16 residues. The complete variable domain, with remaining parts taken from reference TRBV2 and TRBJ1-2, reads EPEVTQTPSHQVTQMGQEVILRCVPISNHLYFYWYRQILGQKVEFLVSFYNNEISEKSEIFDDQFSVERPDGSNFTLKIRSTKLEDSAMYFCASSLVATGRGNGYTFGSGTRLTVV.

This chain connects TRBV7-8 to TRBJ1-5; weak D call: TRBD1 (5 bases). The germline V and J ends were trimmed by 5 bases and 9 bases, with 17 bases remaining between them. The germline CDR1 and CDR2 sequences are SGHVS and FQNEAQ. The CDR3 covers 14 residues. CDR3 loop: CASSPGTSRRPQHF. In DNA form, the CDR3 reads TGTGCCAGCAGCCCCGGGACGTCGAGAAGGCCCCAGCATTTT.

This clonotype appeared a few times. The chain combines TRBV28 with TRBJ2-1, with 7 bases matching TRBD1. J was trimmed by 1 base and V by 6 bases; bases with no gene match: 9. The CDR3 contains 16 residues. Germline values: CDR1 MDHEN, CDR2 SYDVKM. The CDR3 protein is CASSPGKGASYNEQFF. As DNA, the CDR3 is TGTGCCAGCAGCCCCGGGAAGGGGGCTTCCTACAATGAGCAGTTCTTC.

V and J are TRBV5-4 and TRBJ2-5; 7 nucleotides align to TRBD2. Per germline, CDR1 SGHNT and CDR2 YYREEE (reference sequence). CDR3 length equals 11 residues. V lost 3 bases to trimming and J lost 7 bases; unmatched junction nucleotides: 0. The CDR3 region is CASSWGGTQYF. CDR3 DNA sequence: TGTGCCAGCAGCTGGGGGGGGACCCAGTACTTC.

This chain joins TRBV2 and TRBJ1-4; TRBD1 might be the D (5 bases). Per the germline V gene, CDR1 is SNHLY and CDR2 is FYNNEI. The V end lost 8 bases, the J end lost 7 bases, and 11 bases lay between the germline ends. The CDR3 is 12 amino acids. The CDR3 region is CASLSTGEKLFF. The CDR3 bases are TGTGCCAGCTTGTCCACAGGTGAAAAACTGTTTTTT.

There are a few counts of this clonotype. J is TRBJ1-1 and V is TRBV5-1, with TRBD1 as a possible D gene (5 bases). The germline V gene has CDR1 SGHRS and CDR2 YFSETQ. Trimming removed 5 bases from V and 4 bases from J, with 9 bases in between. This CDR3 is 12 amino acids long. CDR3 residues: CASSGGFTEAFF. As DNA, the CDR3 is TGCGCCAGCAGTGGGGGGTTCACTGAAGCTTTCTTT.

The chain is built from TRBV12-3 or TRBV12-4 and TRBJ1-1, with D maybe TRBD1 (5 bases). The V end lost 1 base, the J end lost 3 bases, and 9 bases lay between the germline ends. The CDR3 contains 14 residues. The CDR3 sequence is CASSLGRAYTEAFF. CDR3 nucleotide sequence: TGTGCCAGCAGTTTAGGCAGGGCGTACACTGAAGCTTTCTTT.

The chain recombines TRBV12-3 or TRBV12-4 with TRBJ1-5, with unresolved D. This CDR3 region has 14 residues. The V end was cut by 6 bases, the J end by 7 bases, with 16 bases between. The CDR3 region has the DNA TGTGCCAGCAGCCTTGGGGAGGGCGGCCAGCCCCAGCATTTT. The encoded protein is CASSLGEGGQPQHF.

The CDR3 region has the DNA TGCGCCAGCAGCTTGGCTTCGGGACAGTCCCTGGGGGAGACCCAGTACTTC. Protein sequence: CASSLASGQSLGETQYF. The chain couples TRBV5-1 to TRBJ2-5; 7 bases map to TRBD1. The CDR3 has 17 amino acids. V dropped 0 bases and J dropped 5; count of bases not matched to a gene: 13. Germline CDR1 SGHRS, CDR2 YFSETQ.

For the CDR3, the DNA is TGTGCCAGCAGCCCCCGACAGCGTGTGAACACCGGGGAGCTGTTTTTT. Its translation is CASSPRQRVNTGELFF. The V and J genes are TRBV7-2 and TRBJ2-2; D is perhaps TRBD1 (5 bases). The CDR3 runs to 16 residues. Germline V gives CDR1 SGHTA, CDR2 FQGNSA. Trimming shortened V by 5 bases and J by 1 base, and 14 bases separated the two germline ends.

The chain is built from TRBV7-7 and TRBJ2-1; TRBD2 matches at 7 bases. V lost 5 bases, J lost 6 bases, and 7 bases stayed unmatched. Germline CDR1 is SSHAT and CDR2 is FNYEAQ (reference sequence). This CDR3 contains 14 residues. CDR3 nucleotide sequence: TGTGCCAGCAGCCGACTAGCTGCCACCAATGAGCAGTTCTTC. Its translation is CASSRLAATNEQFF.

This clonotype was seen a few times. The chain couples TRBV12-3 or TRBV12-4 to TRBJ2-5; no reliable D call. The CDR3 runs 12 residues. V lost 1 base and J 6 bases, leaving 6 bases between the germline ends. The CDR3 DNA follows: TGTGCCAGCAGTTTAGACACGCAGACCCAGTACTTC. Amino acid sequence: CASSLDTQTQYF.

V gene TRBV9 combines with J gene TRBJ2-1, with 7 bases lining up with TRBD2. Per the germline V gene, CDR1 is SGDLS and CDR2 is YYNGEE. V dropped 3 bases and J dropped 5; count of bases not matched to a gene: 14. This CDR3 comprises 17 residues. The CDR3: CASSAPGGLSIDNEQFF. CDR3 in DNA: TGTGCCAGCAGCGCCCCGGGGGGACTATCAATAGACAATGAGCAGTTCTTC. The whole variable domain, remainder taken from reference TRBV9 and TRBJ2-1, is DSGVTQTPKHLITATGQRVTLRCSPRSGDLSVYWYQQSLDQGLQFLIQYYNGEERAKGNILERFSAQQFPDLHSELNLSSLELGDSALYFCASSAPGGLSIDNEQFFGPGTRLTVL.

CDR3 sequence (DNA): TGTGCCAGCAGTTTTAGCGGGGGGGCTTATTATGAGCAGTTCTTC. Its protein is CASSFSGGAYYEQFF. The V gene is TRBV27, the J gene TRBJ2-1; 11 nucleotides align to TRBD2. Germline trimming cut 3 bases from V and 8 bases from J; bases unmatched to any gene: 6. The CDR3 totals 15 residues. The germline CDR1 and CDR2 sequences are MNHEY and SMNVEV (reference sequence).

The gene calls are TRBV20-1 and TRBJ1-4; no reliable D call. The V and J ends lost 3 bases and 4 bases respectively, with 6 bases between them. CDR3 size: 12 residues. CDR1 and CDR2 from the germline V gene are DFQATT and SNEGSKA (reference sequence). The CDR3 nucleotides are TGCAGTGCTAGGGAGATTAATGAAAAACTGTTTTTT. This codes for CSAREINEKLFF.

This clonotype occurred a few times. The chain carries TRBV7-2 and TRBJ1-2; TRBD1 matches 12 bases. There are 15 residues in the CDR3. Trimming removed 1 base from V and 8 bases from J; junction bases left unmatched: 5. Germline V gene data show CDR1 as SGHTA and CDR2 as FQGNSA. This CDR3 reads CASSLVGDRGRGYTF. In DNA form, the CDR3 reads TGTGCCAGCAGCTTAGTGGGGGACAGGGGGCGAGGCTACACCTTC.

This clonotype was recorded many times. The chain is built from TRBV5-1 and TRBJ2-3, with D possibly matching TRBD2 (5 bases). The V end lost 5 bases, the J end lost 0 bases, and 10 bases lay between the germline ends. The V gene's germline CDR1 is SGHRS and CDR2 YFSETQ. The CDR3 runs to 14 residues. The CDR3 loop is CASRPDSSTDTQYF. CDR3 bases: TGCGCCAGCAGACCGGACTCTAGCACAGATACGCAGTATTTT.

The rearrangement uses TRBV12-3 or TRBV12-4 and TRBJ1-4; TRBD1 matches 8 bases. The CDR3 has 14 residues. The V and J ends lost 7 bases and 8 bases, in that order; junction bases with no gene match: 9. In DNA, the CDR3 is TGTGCCAGCACCTTGACAGGGGTCGGAGAAAAACTGTTTTTT. Its translation: CASTLTGVGEKLFF.

The chain uses TRBV6-2 or TRBV6-3 and TRBJ2-2; 7 positions match TRBD1. Germline-derived CDR1 and CDR2 are MNHEY and SVGEGT. The V segment lost 4 bases and the J segment 1 base; nucleotides outside the gene matches: 9. The CDR3 loop spans 17 amino acids. The CDR3 is CASSSAPGQRNTGELFF. CDR3 sequence (DNA): TGTGCCAGCAGTTCTGCACCGGGACAGCGGAACACCGGGGAGCTGTTTTTT.

This sequence joins TRBV6-2 or TRBV6-3 and TRBJ1-2, with TRBD1 as a possible D gene (6 bases). V was trimmed by 6 bases and J by 6 bases, leaving 14 bases between them. Germline-derived CDR1 and CDR2 are MNHEY and SVGEGT. This CDR3 contains 13 residues. CDR3 amino acids: CASSLPGADGYTF. The CDR3, as DNA: TGTGCCAGCAGCCTTCCAGGGGCAGATGGCTACACCTTC.

The CDR3 bases are TGCAGTGCTAGAGATGTGTGGGGGGGTTACAATGAGCAGTTCTTC. This codes for CSARDVWGGYNEQFF. The V gene is TRBV20-1, the J gene TRBJ2-1; 7 bases are a match to TRBD2. This CDR3 is built from 15 residues. After removal of 0 bases from V and 4 bases from J, the junction contained 6 bases not matched to a gene. Per the germline V gene, CDR1 is DFQATT and CDR2 is SNEGSKA (reference sequence).